Listed below are T cell receptor beta chains from one sample, sequenced in a study of blood T cells in healthy people across ages. TCRdb re-called the 5' RACE reads with MiXCR, one entry per CDR3 protein. The sample lists approximately 1.5 million distinct CDR3 sequences; roughly a third were seen once. Sequenced sample: blood. All receptors come from a woman aged 25 to 39 in good health. Each CDR3 is given with its conserved first and last residue. Fields, in order: CDR3 DNA, CDR3 protein, V gene, D gene, clone size, J gene. D genes are given only for firm matches. Size is omitted from some rows. Given values are once, few, many or a class for expanded clones.

CDR3 DNA: TGTGCCAGTAGCCACACGGGGGCCAACGTCCTGACTTTC
CDR3 protein: CASSHTGANVLTF
V gene: TRBV19
D gene: .
clone size: .
J gene: TRBJ2-6

CDR3 DNA: TGTGCCAGCAGCACTAGCGGGAGGGCCAATGAGCAGTTCTTC
CDR3 protein: CASSTSGRANEQFF
V gene: TRBV7-9
D gene: TRBD2
clone size: .
J gene: TRBJ2-1

CDR3 DNA: TGTGCCAGCAGCCTGCGGGGGGCAAGAAATGAGCAGTTCTTC
CDR3 protein: CASSLRGARNEQFF
V gene: TRBV5-4
D gene: TRBD2
clone size: .
J gene: TRBJ2-1

CDR3 DNA: TGCGCCAGCAGGGACGGTGAACTGTCTGGGGCCAACGTCCTGACTTTC
CDR3 protein: CASRDGELSGANVLTF
V gene: TRBV5-1
D gene: .
clone size: .
J gene: TRBJ2-6

CDR3 DNA: TGTGCCACCACCCAACAGGGGGCTGGTGGCTACACCTTC
CDR3 protein: CATTQQGAGGYTF
V gene: TRBV28
D gene: TRBD1
clone size: .
J gene: TRBJ1-2

CDR3 DNA: TGTGCCAGCAGCGTAGTTGTCACCGGGGAGCTGTTTTTT
CDR3 protein: CASSVVVTGELFF
V gene: TRBV9
D gene: .
clone size: .
J gene: TRBJ2-2

CDR3 DNA: TGTGCCAGCAGCTTAGGAGGCTCCCACAATGAGCAGTTCTTC
CDR3 protein: CASSLGGSHNEQFF
V gene: TRBV7-9
D gene: .
clone size: many
J gene: TRBJ2-1

CDR3 DNA: TGTGCCATCAGTGACCCGACAGGGAACTATGGCTACACCTTC
CDR3 protein: CAISDPTGNYGYTF
V gene: TRBV10-3
D gene: TRBD1
clone size: few
J gene: TRBJ1-2

CDR3 DNA: TGTGCCGCCAGCATCGCTTCCCGGCGGGAGACCCAGTACTTC
CDR3 protein: CAASIASRRETQYF
V gene: TRBV15
D gene: .
clone size: .
J gene: TRBJ2-5

CDR3 DNA: TGTGCCAGCAGTTTAATGGGGGGGGTCACCCAGTACTTC
CDR3 protein: CASSLMGGVTQYF
V gene: TRBV27
D gene: TRBD2
clone size: .
J gene: TRBJ2-7

CDR3 DNA: TGCAGTGCTAGAGTGAGCGGGAGTCCCTACAATGAGCAGTTCTTC
CDR3 protein: CSARVSGSPYNEQFF
V gene: TRBV20-1
D gene: TRBD2
clone size: .
J gene: TRBJ2-1

CDR3 DNA: TGTGCCAGCAGCTCCGAGTTCCCGACAGTGAGGCAGTTCTTC
CDR3 protein: CASSSEFPTVRQFF
V gene: TRBV7-3
D gene: .
clone size: .
J gene: TRBJ2-1

CDR3 DNA: TGTGCCAGCAGCCAGCAGGGGGTAGATACGCAGTATTTT
CDR3 protein: CASSQQGVDTQYF
V gene: TRBV7-7
D gene: TRBD1
clone size: .
J gene: TRBJ2-3

CDR3 DNA: TGTGCCAGCAGTCCCTTTAAGGCCGAAGAGACCCGGTACTTC
CDR3 protein: CASSPFKAEETRYF
V gene: TRBV6-6
D gene: .
clone size: .
J gene: TRBJ2-5

CDR3 DNA: TGTGCCAGCAGCCACCTAGGAGGGCAAAGCTACAATGAGCAGTTCTTC
CDR3 protein: CASSHLGGQSYNEQFF
V gene: TRBV28
D gene: .
clone size: .
J gene: TRBJ2-1

CDR3 DNA: TGTGCCAGCAGTACAGGGTCGAGCGGGGAGCTGTTTTTT
CDR3 protein: CASSTGSSGELFF
V gene: TRBV6-6
D gene: .
clone size: few
J gene: TRBJ2-2

CDR3 DNA: TGTGCCAGCCCGGGAGAAAAAGAGACCCAGTACTTC
CDR3 protein: CASPGEKETQYF
V gene: TRBV6-2/TRBV6-3
D gene: .
clone size: few
J gene: TRBJ2-5

CDR3 DNA: TGCAGTGCTGTACGGACCGGGGGGAACAGCAATCAGCCCCAGCATTTT
CDR3 protein: CSAVRTGGNSNQPQHF
V gene: TRBV20-1
D gene: .
clone size: .
J gene: TRBJ1-5

CDR3 DNA: TGTGCCAGCAGTTACGCTCGGACTAGCGGGAGAAACGAGCAGTACTTC
CDR3 protein: CASSYARTSGRNEQYF
V gene: TRBV6-2/TRBV6-3
D gene: TRBD2
clone size: .
J gene: TRBJ2-7

CDR3 DNA: TGCAGTGCCGAGGAAGTGGACACTGAAGCTTTCTTT
CDR3 protein: CSAEEVDTEAFF
V gene: TRBV20-1
D gene: .
clone size: .
J gene: TRBJ1-1

CDR3 DNA: TGTGCCAGCAGCTTCGGCGGGAGTATCGAGACCCAGTACTTC
CDR3 protein: CASSFGGSIETQYF
V gene: TRBV5-6
D gene: TRBD2
clone size: few
J gene: TRBJ2-5

CDR3 DNA: TGTGCCTGGAGCGGCGAGGGGCCAGCAGCTTTGAACACTGAAGCTTTCTTT
CDR3 protein: CAWSGEGPAALNTEAFF
V gene: TRBV30
D gene: .
clone size: .
J gene: TRBJ1-1

CDR3 DNA: TGCGCCAGCAGCTGTTTCGGAACTAATGAAAAACTGTTTTTT
CDR3 protein: CASSCFGTNEKLFF
V gene: TRBV5-1
D gene: .
clone size: .
J gene: TRBJ1-4

CDR3 DNA: TGTGCCAGCAGTTTAGAGGCAATCATCCGGCATGGCTACACCTTC
CDR3 protein: CASSLEAIIRHGYTF
V gene: TRBV12-3/TRBV12-4
D gene: .
clone size: .
J gene: TRBJ1-2

CDR3 DNA: TGTGCCACCAGCAGAGGGAACGGGGGGGCAGGGGAGACCCAGTACTTC
CDR3 protein: CATSRGNGGAGETQYF
V gene: TRBV15
D gene: TRBD2
clone size: .
J gene: TRBJ2-5

CDR3 DNA: TGCGCCAGCAGCTTGCTGGGTAATAGCAACGAGCAGTACTTC
CDR3 protein: CASSLLGNSNEQYF
V gene: TRBV5-1
D gene: .
clone size: few
J gene: TRBJ2-7

CDR3 DNA: TGCGCCAGCAGCCACTGGGGGGAAGCTTTCTTT
CDR3 protein: CASSHWGEAFF
V gene: TRBV4-1
D gene: .
clone size: .
J gene: TRBJ1-1

CDR3 DNA: TGTGCCAGCAGCTCCCAAACCCTACTAGCGGGGGGGACAGATACGCAGTATTTT
CDR3 protein: CASSSQTLLAGGTDTQYF
V gene: TRBV3-1
D gene: TRBD2
clone size: .
J gene: TRBJ2-3

CDR3 DNA: TGCAGTGCTAGAGGGGTGAATCAGCCCCAGCATTTT
CDR3 protein: CSARGVNQPQHF
V gene: TRBV20-1
D gene: .
clone size: few
J gene: TRBJ1-5

CDR3 DNA: TGTGCCAGCAGTTTATCGGGACAGTCCAATTTCGAGCAGTACTTC
CDR3 protein: CASSLSGQSNFEQYF
V gene: TRBV27
D gene: TRBD1
clone size: few
J gene: TRBJ2-7

CDR3 DNA: TGCAGCGTTGTGGGGGATCCGACAGGCTTCACAGATACGCAGTATTTT
CDR3 protein: CSVVGDPTGFTDTQYF
V gene: TRBV29-1
D gene: .
clone size: few
J gene: TRBJ2-3

CDR3 DNA: TGTGCCGTCAAAAGTCGGGACAGGGATGGCTACACCTTC
CDR3 protein: CAVKSRDRDGYTF
V gene: TRBV6-5
D gene: TRBD1
clone size: .
J gene: TRBJ1-2

CDR3 DNA: TGCGCCAGCAGGTTACCGGGACAGGGGGCCGATGGCTACACCTTC
CDR3 protein: CASRLPGQGADGYTF
V gene: TRBV4-1
D gene: TRBD1
clone size: few
J gene: TRBJ1-2

CDR3 DNA: TGTGCTAGTGGCCAGAGCGGGGGGGGAGATACGCAGTATTTT
CDR3 protein: CASGQSGGGDTQYF
V gene: TRBV12-5
D gene: TRBD2
clone size: .
J gene: TRBJ2-3

CDR3 DNA: TGTGCCAGCAGCTTCGAGAATTCCTACGAGCAGTACTTC
CDR3 protein: CASSFENSYEQYF
V gene: TRBV7-2
D gene: .
clone size: many
J gene: TRBJ2-7

CDR3 DNA: TGTGCCAGCAGCCTGACGGGAGGGCCCCGTGAGCAGTTCTTC
CDR3 protein: CASSLTGGPREQFF
V gene: TRBV6-5
D gene: TRBD2
clone size: .
J gene: TRBJ2-1

CDR3 DNA: TGTGCCAGCAGCCCCCTCACCGGGGGCGGTACTGAAGCTTTCTTT
CDR3 protein: CASSPLTGGGTEAFF
V gene: TRBV27
D gene: .
clone size: .
J gene: TRBJ1-1

CDR3 DNA: TGTGCCAGCAGTTCGCGGGACACCAGGCCCTACAATGAGCAGTTCTTC
CDR3 protein: CASSSRDTRPYNEQFF
V gene: TRBV27
D gene: .
clone size: few
J gene: TRBJ2-1

CDR3 DNA: TGTGCCAGCGACGGGGACAGGGGGAACTATGGCTACACCTTC
CDR3 protein: CASDGDRGNYGYTF
V gene: TRBV6-1
D gene: TRBD1
clone size: few
J gene: TRBJ1-2

CDR3 DNA: TGCAGCGTTGCCCGGACTAGCGGGAGAGACTACAATGAGCAGTTCTTC
CDR3 protein: CSVARTSGRDYNEQFF
V gene: TRBV29-1
D gene: TRBD2
clone size: many
J gene: TRBJ2-1

CDR3 DNA: TGTGCCAGCAGCAAGGTCCGGGCACACTATGGCTACACCTTC
CDR3 protein: CASSKVRAHYGYTF
V gene: TRBV11-2
D gene: .
clone size: few
J gene: TRBJ1-2

CDR3 DNA: TGTGCCTGCAGCTTTAATGACAACCCCTACGAGCAGTACTTC
CDR3 protein: CACSFNDNPYEQYF
V gene: TRBV13
D gene: .
clone size: few
J gene: TRBJ2-7

CDR3 DNA: TGTGCCAGCAGCTTAGGGCATGAGTACGAGCAGTACTTC
CDR3 protein: CASSLGHEYEQYF
V gene: TRBV7-6
D gene: .
clone size: few
J gene: TRBJ2-7

CDR3 DNA: TGTGCCAGCAGTCTGAAGAGCTTTAACTATGGCTACACCTTC
CDR3 protein: CASSLKSFNYGYTF
V gene: TRBV12-3/TRBV12-4
D gene: .
clone size: once
J gene: TRBJ1-2

CDR3 DNA: TGTGCCAGCAGCCCCGACAGGGTACAGCCCCAGCATTTT
CDR3 protein: CASSPDRVQPQHF
V gene: TRBV6-6
D gene: TRBD1
clone size: .
J gene: TRBJ1-5

CDR3 DNA: TGCAGTGCTACCGGACCCCCGAAGGTGTCCGAGCAGTACTTC
CDR3 protein: CSATGPPKVSEQYF
V gene: TRBV20-1
D gene: .
clone size: few
J gene: TRBJ2-7

CDR3 DNA: TGTGCCAGCAGCCAAGTAAAAATAGCGGAGGGCATGGGAGGTTCCACAGATACGCAGTATTTT
CDR3 protein: CASSQVKIAEGMGGSTDTQYF
V gene: TRBV4-2
D gene: .
clone size: .
J gene: TRBJ2-3

CDR3 DNA: TGTGCCAGCAGCCGGACCCAGGGTCCGAACACCGGGGAGCTGTTTTTT
CDR3 protein: CASSRTQGPNTGELFF
V gene: TRBV27
D gene: .
clone size: few
J gene: TRBJ2-2

CDR3 DNA: TGTGCCAGCACCCTAGGTTGGGACAGGGGACCCCAGAACACTGAAGCTTTCTTT
CDR3 protein: CASTLGWDRGPQNTEAFF
V gene: TRBV12-3/TRBV12-4
D gene: TRBD1
clone size: .
J gene: TRBJ1-1

CDR3 DNA: TGCAGTGCTAGAAAAGCTAGTCGGTTGGAAAACATTCAGTACTTC
CDR3 protein: CSARKASRLENIQYF
V gene: TRBV20-1
D gene: .
clone size: .
J gene: TRBJ2-4

CDR3 DNA: TGTGCCATCCCGAAGGGGGGTTGGAATGAAAAACTGTTTTTT
CDR3 protein: CAIPKGGWNEKLFF
V gene: TRBV21-1
D gene: .
clone size: .
J gene: TRBJ1-4

CDR3 DNA: TGCGCCAGCAGCAAAAACTACGGAAACTCCTACGAGCAGTACTTC
CDR3 protein: CASSKNYGNSYEQYF
V gene: TRBV4-1
D gene: .
clone size: many
J gene: TRBJ2-7

CDR3 DNA: TGTGCCAGCAGTACGACCGCGACTAACTATGGCTACACCTTC
CDR3 protein: CASSTTATNYGYTF
V gene: TRBV7-2
D gene: .
clone size: .
J gene: TRBJ1-2

CDR3 DNA: TGCAGCGTTGAAGCGAGTGACAGGGGATACGAGCAGTACTTC
CDR3 protein: CSVEASDRGYEQYF
V gene: TRBV29-1
D gene: TRBD1
clone size: many
J gene: TRBJ2-7

CDR3 DNA: TGTGCCAGCAGTTCCCGGACAGGGGCTCGGACCAATTCACCCCTCCACTTT
CDR3 protein: CASSSRTGARTNSPLHF
V gene: TRBV6-5
D gene: TRBD1
clone size: .
J gene: TRBJ1-6